The next 2 T cell receptor beta chains were all read from a single sample in a study of T cells after yellow fever vaccination (dated by TCRdb to the late 2010s). Preparation of the library involved 5' RACE. This sample was sequenced with an Illumina NovaSeq 6000. The public reads were reprocessed in TCRdb via fastp at Q25 and MiXCR, keeping in-frame beta chains. When rows share a CDR3 protein, they turn into one entry using the most common DNA and genes. Across this sample there are roughly 350,000 distinct CDR3 sequences, with about 4% seen only once. Of the sample, roughly 25% is held by the ten largest clones. The treatment or condition label on this specimen signifies: live attenuated yellow fever vaccine strain. Sequenced here: PBMCs, sampled 5 days after the yellow fever booster vaccination. The source is a man aged 18 to 35 who received the YFV17D yellow fever vaccine.

This clonotype was seen at least ten times. The rearrangement links TRBV4-1 to TRBJ2-1, with D unclear. Trimming took off 0 bases at V and 4 bases at J, with 10 bases between the two ends. Germline CDR1 and CDR2: MGHRA and YSYEKL. The CDR3 runs 15 residues. The CDR3 spells CASSQETGDYNEQFF. CDR3 nucleotides: TGCGCCAGCAGCCAAGAAACTGGTGATTACAATGAGCAGTTCTTC.

The rearrangement joins TRBV30 to TRBJ2-3, with D possibly matching TRBD2 (7 bases). This CDR3 region has 15 residues. Germline V CDR1 and CDR2: GTSNPN, SVGIG (reference sequence). The V end was cut by 8 bases, the J end by 2 bases, with 20 bases between. The CDR3 is CAGSLGGATTDTQYF. DNA of the CDR3: TGTGCCGGAAGCCTGGGGGGGGCGACCACAGATACGCAGTATTTT.